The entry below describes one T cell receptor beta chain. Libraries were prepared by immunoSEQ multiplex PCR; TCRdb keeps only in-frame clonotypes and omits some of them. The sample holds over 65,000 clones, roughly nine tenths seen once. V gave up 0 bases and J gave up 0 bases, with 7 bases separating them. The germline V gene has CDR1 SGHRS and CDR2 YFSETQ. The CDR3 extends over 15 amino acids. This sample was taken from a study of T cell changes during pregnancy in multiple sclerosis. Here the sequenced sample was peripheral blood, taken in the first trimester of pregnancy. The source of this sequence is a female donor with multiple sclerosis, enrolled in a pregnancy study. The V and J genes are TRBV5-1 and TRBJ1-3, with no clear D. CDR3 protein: CASSLVADSGNTIYF. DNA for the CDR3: TGCGCCAGCAGCTTGGTGGCAGACTCTGGAAACACCATATATTTT.